The 24 T cell receptor beta chains below all came from one sample that was sequenced in a study of TIL therapy for anti-PD-1-resistant metastatic lung cancer. Regarding time point: pre-treatment sample, taken before nivolumab and TIL therapy. The immunoSEQ assay was v3. Sequencing used immunoSEQ multiplex PCR; TCRdb keeps in-frame clones, though not all of them. Of about 15,000 clones detected, roughly 88% appear once; the ten largest clones hold 0.65% to 0.9%. This specimen was blood, taken at baseline. The receptors shown here come from a person between 30 and 80 years old with non-small cell lung cancer.

The chain has TRBV29-1 and TRBJ1-6; maybe TRBD1 (5 bases). CDR1 and CDR2 (germline): SQVTM, ANQGSEA. V lost 4 bases to trimming and J lost 6 bases, with 10 bases between them. The CDR3 loop spans 13 amino acids. CDR3 nucleotides: TGCAGCGTTGCTCGGGACCCTAATTCACCCCTCCACTTT. It translates to CSVARDPNSPLHF.

The V gene is TRBV5-1, the J gene TRBJ1-4, with TRBD1 matching over 7 bases. Losses at the gene ends were 4 bases for V and 7 bases for J; bases not matched to a gene: 10. The CDR3 covers 15 residues. The germline V gene encodes CDR1 SGHRS and CDR2 YFSETQ. The CDR3 coding sequence is TGCGCCAGCAGCACCTGGACAGGATGGGGTGAAAAACTGTTTTTT. Translating it yields CASSTWTGWGEKLFF.

V gene TRBV18 combines with J gene TRBJ1-5; tentatively, D is TRBD1 (5 bases). The germline gives CDR1 KGHSH, CDR2 LQKENI. The V end lost 5 bases, the J end lost 0 bases, and 14 bases lay between the germline ends. CDR3 size: 16 residues. The CDR3 region is CASSTGTTYSNQPQHF. Here the CDR3 DNA reads TGTGCCAGCTCAACAGGAACGACCTATAGCAATCAGCCCCAGCATTTT.

V gene TRBV4-1 combines with J gene TRBJ1-1; unclear D gene. The germline V gene encodes CDR1 MGHRA and CDR2 YSYEKL. The CDR3 is 14 amino acids. Trimming pared 3 bases from V and 0 bases from J, leaving 8 bases between. Written as DNA, the CDR3 is TGCGCCAGCAGCCACCTCAGTATGAACACTGAAGCTTTCTTT. Protein sequence: CASSHLSMNTEAFF.

The chain uses TRBV10-3 and TRBJ2-7, with D possibly TRBD2 on 5 matching bases. The V end lost 2 bases, the J end lost 2 bases, and 10 bases lay between the germline ends. There are 14 residues in the CDR3. Per the germline V gene, CDR1 is ENHRY and CDR2 is SYGVKD. As DNA, the CDR3 is TGTGCCATCAGTGAGCGGGCGGGCCCCTACGAGCAGTACGTC. Translated: CAISERAGPYEQYV.

This chain links TRBV19 with TRBJ2-3, with TRBD2 matching over 9 bases. The CDR3 has 18 amino acids. Germline CDR1 LNHDA, CDR2 SQIVND (reference sequence). The trim removed 5 bases at V and 4 bases at J, leaving 16 bases unmatched. In DNA form, the CDR3 reads TGTGCCAGTAGTTGGAGGGGAAGCGGGGGGTTGTCTGCAGATACGCAGTATTTT. It encodes CASSWRGSGGLSADTQYF.

V and J are TRBV10-2 and TRBJ1-4, with D perhaps matching TRBD1 (6 bases). CDR1 and CDR2 (germline): WSHSY, SAAADI. The CDR3 totals 14 residues. V gave up 5 bases and J gave up 3 bases, with 10 bases separating them. The CDR3 sequence is CASSTGYANEKLFF. The CDR3 DNA is TGCGCCAGCAGTACAGGGTACGCTAATGAAAAACTGTTTTTT.

The rearrangement uses TRBV5-4 and TRBJ2-2; D might be TRBD1 (5 bases). Per germline, CDR1 SGHNT and CDR2 YYREEE (reference sequence). CDR3 length: 13 residues. The CDR3 nucleotides read TGTGCTCAGGGCGGACCGAACACCGGGGAGCTGTTTTTT. This codes for CAQGGPNTGELFF. Full variable domain (missing parts from reference TRBV5-4 and TRBJ2-2): ETGVTQSPTHLIKTRGQQVTLRCSSQSGHNTVSWYQQALGQGPQFIFQYYREEENGRGNFPPRFSGLQFPNYSSELNVNALELDDSALYLCAQGGPNTGELFFGEGSRLTVL.

The rearrangement uses TRBV11-2 and TRBJ2-3, with TRBD1 matching 7 bases. V was clipped by 4 bases and J by 7 bases; unmatched bases: 2. The CDR3 runs to 12 residues. Germline CDR1 and CDR2: SGHAT and FQNNGV. The CDR3 nucleotides are TGTGCCAGCAGCTCCAGGGGGTATACGCAGTATTTT. This encodes CASSSRGYTQYF. Together with reference TRBV11-2 and TRBJ2-3, the CDR3 gives the full variable domain: EAGVAQSPRYKIIEKRQSVAFWCNPISGHATLYWYQQILGQGPKLLIQFQNNGVVDDSQLPKDRFSAERLKGVDSTLKIQPAKLEDSAVYLCASSSRGYTQYFGPGTRLTVL.

This chain links TRBV7-3 with TRBJ1-2; TRBD1 might be the D (6 bases). Germline lookup yields CDR1 SGHTA and CDR2 FQGTGA. This CDR3 is 16 amino acids long. Deletions cut 0 bases from V and 8 bases from J, with 19 bases between. CDR3 in amino acids: CASSLTAGASSGGYTF. CDR3 coding DNA: TGTGCCAGCAGCTTAACAGCGGGGGCATCATCAGGGGGCTACACCTTC.

The table lists this clone with a count of one. This sequence joins TRBV19 and TRBJ1-3; D possibly corresponds to TRBD1 (5 bases). The germline V gene encodes CDR1 LNHDA and CDR2 SQIVND (reference sequence). The ends were cut back, 3 bases at V and 2 bases at J, with 11 bases in the middle. The CDR3 has 15 amino acids. This CDR3 reads CASSIDRATGNTIYF. The CDR3 region has the DNA TGTGCCAGTAGTATTGACAGAGCCACTGGAAACACCATATATTTT.

This clone has only one observation. In this CDR3 the conserved last residue, phenylalanine or tryptophan, is missing, so a read error is likely. The DNA is left out, because the CDR3 cannot be placed on it with certainty; the CDR3 is given as TCRdb lists it. The chain combines TRBV6-4 with TRBJ2-7; the table's TRBD2 call for D was not verified on the DNA. Germline V gives CDR1 MRHNA, CDR2 SNTAGT. The CDR3 totals 10 residues, both ends included. The CDR3 sequence: CASDPWGGPL.

V gene TRBV7-8 combines with J gene TRBJ1-1; D call uncertain. The V end lost 7 bases, the J end lost 1 base, and 10 bases lay between the germline ends. The CDR3 contains 13 residues. Germline V gene data show CDR1 as SGHVS and CDR2 as FQNEAQ. CDR3 in amino acids: CASTLRGNTEAFF. The DNA for the CDR3 is TGTGCCAGCACCCTTCGGGGGAACACTGAAGCTTTCTTT. Together with reference TRBV7-8 and TRBJ1-1, the CDR3 gives the full variable domain: GAGVSQSPRYKVAKRGQDVALRCDPISGHVSLFWYQQALGQGPEFLTYFQNEAQLDKSGLPSDRFFAERPEGSVSTLKIQRTQQEDSAVYLCASTLRGNTEAFFGQGTRLTVV.

The gene calls are TRBV6-1 and TRBJ2-1, with TRBD1 matching over 10 bases. The V gene end was trimmed by 8 bases and the J gene end by 8 bases; junction bases not matched to a gene: 9. Germline CDR1 is MNHNS and CDR2 is SASEGT. This CDR3 has 14 amino acids. CDR3 DNA: TGTGCCAGCGGGTTGGACAGGGGGAAGGATGAGCAGTTCTTC. This encodes CASGLDRGKDEQFF.

The rearrangement uses TRBV6-1 and TRBJ2-7; D remains unclear. Germline CDR1 MNHNS, CDR2 SASEGT. Trimming stripped 2 bases from V and 2 bases from J, with 10 bases between. The CDR3 totals 14 residues. The chain's CDR3 is CASSERRRTYEQYF. CDR3 DNA: TGTGCCAGCAGTGAAAGGCGTCGGACCTACGAGCAGTACTTC.

This chain links TRBV6-5 with TRBJ2-7; D may correspond to TRBD1 or TRBD2 (5 bases each). Looked up from germline, CDR1 is MNHEY and CDR2 is SVGAGI. The CDR3 is made up of 15 amino acids. CDR3 protein: CAIPSMGDSSYEQYF. In DNA, the CDR3 is TGTGCGATACCCAGCATGGGGGATTCCTCCTACGAGCAGTACTTC.

This rearrangement joins TRBV30 to TRBJ1-2; D not certain. Deletions cut 8 bases from V and 0 bases from J, with 10 bases between. The germline V gene has CDR1 GTSNPN and CDR2 SVGIG (reference sequence). The CDR3 contains 12 residues. CDR3 nucleotides: TGTGCCCTGAGAACAGCTAACTATGGCTACACCTTC. This gives the protein CALRTANYGYTF.

In this sample, this clone turned up once. The chain links TRBV7-2 to TRBJ2-4; TRBD1 might be the D (5 bases). The V end lost 5 bases, the J end lost 2 bases, and 10 bases lay between the germline ends. The CDR3 covers 14 residues. Per the germline V gene, CDR1 is SGHTA and CDR2 is FQGNSA. For the CDR3, the DNA is TGTGCCAGCAGCGCCCAGGGAACCAAAAACATTCAGTACTTC. It codes for CASSAQGTKNIQYF.

A few counts support this clone. V is TRBV7-9 and J is TRBJ2-1; 8 nucleotides agree with TRBD1. The CDR3 totals 15 residues. CDR1 SEHNR and CDR2 FQNEAQ come from the germline V gene (reference sequence). The V gene end was trimmed by 5 bases and the J gene end by 7 bases; junction bases not matched to a gene: 10. In nucleotides, the CDR3 is TGTGCCAGCAGCGTGCTCGAGGACAGGGCAAATGAGCAGTTCTTC. Translated, it gives CASSVLEDRANEQFF.

This chain uses TRBV9 with TRBJ2-3; the match to TRBD2 covers 9 bases. After removal of 4 bases from V and 0 bases from J, the junction contained 3 bases not matched to a gene. The germline V gene encodes CDR1 SGDLS and CDR2 YYNGEE. There are 15 residues in the CDR3. In DNA form, the CDR3 reads TGTGCCAGCAGCCCTAGCGGGACTAGCACAGATACGCAGTATTTT. It translates to CASSPSGTSTDTQYF.

The chain carries TRBV6-5 and TRBJ1-4; 9 positions agree with TRBD1. The CDR3 runs 14 residues. Trimming cost V 6 bases and J 10 bases; bases outside gene matches: 9. CDR1 is MNHEY, CDR2 SVGAGI, per germline. This CDR3 is CASRGQGDWGKLFF. The CDR3 nucleotides are TGTGCCAGCAGGGGACAGGGCGATTGGGGAAAACTGTTTTTT.

The J gene is TRBJ2-5, the V gene TRBV5-4; D is ambiguous. Germline CDR1 reads SGHNT; CDR2 reads YYREEE (reference sequence). V gave up 3 bases and J gave up 5 bases, with 14 bases separating them. This CDR3 spans 14 amino acids. The CDR3 protein is CASSSKTDLETQYF. The CDR3 nucleotides are TGTGCCAGCAGCTCCAAGACGGATTTGGAGACCCAGTACTTC.

Here the CDR3 reads CASSIFQGAPGGYTF. The CDR3 nucleotides are TGTGCCAGTAGTATTTTTCAGGGAGCCCCCGGTGGCTACACCTTC. The chain recombines TRBV19 with TRBJ1-2, with D possibly matching TRBD1 (5 bases). Trimming stripped 3 bases from V and 7 bases from J, with 18 bases between. The CDR3 is 15 residues long. Per germline, CDR1 LNHDA and CDR2 SQIVND (reference sequence).

The chain employs TRBV15 and TRBJ2-7, with D maybe TRBD1 (5 bases). CDR1 is LNHNV and CDR2 is YYDKDF in the germline V gene (reference sequence). The CDR3 is made up of 14 amino acids. Trimming removed 5 bases from V and 5 bases from J, with 16 bases in between. The CDR3 DNA follows: TGTGCCACCAGCCTCCTCGCAGGGTTCGACGAGCAGTACTTC. Its translation: CATSLLAGFDEQYF.